A single sample is the source of the 8 T cell receptor beta chains below, sequenced in a study of response to subunit inactivated influenza vaccine listed by TCRdb under 2018. Library creation used RT-PCR. The sample was run on an Illumina HiSeq 2500. TCRdb took the public reads, trimmed them with fastp at Q25, ran MiXCR for clone calling and kept in-frame beta chains. Identical CDR3 proteins give one entry, which carries the most common genes and DNA. Across this sample there are about 830,000 distinct CDR3 sequences, with roughly 20% seen only once. The top ten constitute approximately 11% of the sample. This material consisted of PBMCs from blood, taken 5 days after vaccination. These receptors all stem from a man aged 50 or older who received an inactivated influenza vaccine. Donor details come from another sample of the same person, matched by shared clones.

Note on this clonotype: One end of the junction is discordant with germline, which a read error may explain. J is TRBJ2-7 and V is TRBV6-2 or TRBV6-3, with 10 bases matching TRBD1. The CDR3 spans 12 residues. CDR1 is MNHEY and CDR2 is SVGEGT in the germline V gene. The DNA for the CDR3 is TGTGCCAGCAGTTTCGGACAGGGGGGTAGAAGCTTC. Its protein is CASSFGQGGRSF.

The V gene is TRBV4-2, the J gene TRBJ2-4; D is uncertain. The CDR3 has 15 residues. Germline values: CDR1 LGHNA, CDR2 YNFKEQ. The V end was cut by 1 base, the J end by 7 bases, with 14 bases between. The CDR3 DNA sequence: TGTGCCAGCAGCCAAGTAGTACCATACTGGAACATTCAGTACTTC. Translation: CASSQVVPYWNIQYF.

This clonotype was seen repeatedly, ten times or more. This chain links TRBV7-2 with TRBJ2-1; 13 bases line up with TRBD2. The CDR3 consists of 17 residues. The junction had 4 bases not matched to a gene; V was cut back by 5 bases and J by 0 bases. The germline CDR1 and CDR2 sequences are SGHTA and FQGNSA. CDR3 in DNA: TGTGCCAGCAGCATACTAGCGGGGGGGACCTCCTACAATGAGCAGTTCTTC. It translates to CASSILAGGTSYNEQFF.

This clonotype has more than one count but fewer than ten. The chain uses TRBV3-1 and TRBJ2-7, with D unresolved. CDR1 LGHDT and CDR2 YNNKEL come from the germline V gene (reference sequence). The V end was cut by 0 bases, the J end by 0 bases, with 6 bases between. The CDR3 length is 14 residues. CDR3 region: CASSQDPGSYEQYF. The CDR3 bases are TGTGCCAGCAGCCAAGACCCGGGCTCCTACGAGCAGTACTTC.

This clonotype was observed a single time. This chain joins TRBV7-2 and TRBJ2-1; 14 bases match TRBD2. CDR3 length: 17 amino acids. Trimming took 5 bases from V and 8 from J; bases not matched to a gene: 11. The germline CDR1 and CDR2 sequences are SGHTA and FQGNSA. CDR3 protein: CASSTRGLAGGEDEQFF. CDR3 nucleotide sequence: TGTGCCAGCAGCACAAGAGGACTAGCGGGGGGTGAGGATGAGCAGTTCTTC.

The V call is TRBV5-1, the J call TRBJ2-5; D is perhaps TRBD2 (6 bases). The CDR3 runs 13 residues. V was clipped by 4 bases and J by 5 bases, with 12 bases between them. Per germline, CDR1 SGHRS and CDR2 YFSETQ. CDR3 protein: CASSPLAYETQYF. The CDR3 nucleotides are TGCGCCAGCAGCCCTCTAGCGTACGAGACCCAGTACTTC.

This clonotype occurred a few times. CDR3 nucleotides: TGCAGTGCGAACCGGGGGGGCCCCAAAGAGACCCAGTACTTC. It encodes CSANRGGPKETQYF. This chain links TRBV20-1 with TRBJ2-5; 8 nucleotides agree with TRBD2. This CDR3 has 14 amino acids. The germline V gene encodes CDR1 DFQATT and CDR2 SNEGSKA (reference sequence). The J segment lost 3 bases and the V segment lost 6 bases, leaving 9 bases of the junction unmatched.

This chain links TRBV12-3 or TRBV12-4 with TRBJ2-7, with D tentatively TRBD1 (6 bases). V dropped 7 bases and J dropped 6 bases, with 16 bases sitting between them. The CDR3 is 13 residues long. The CDR3 loop is CASKVGALSEQYF. For the CDR3, the DNA is TGTGCCAGCAAAGTGGGGGCGTTGAGCGAGCAGTACTTC.